The rows below give T cell receptor beta chains drawn from one sample of a study of blood T cell repertoires in COVID-19. Produced via immunoSEQ multiplex PCR; TCRdb's table is partial and in-frame only. The profile shows about 250,000 clones, around 86% of them singletons. Sequencing was carried out using PBMCs or T cells enriched from blood (not recorded which). Receptor source: a man between 35 and 55 years old who had recovered from COVID-19. The CDR3 runs from the conserved cysteine through the conserved F or W. Each record gives: D gene, V gene, clone size, J gene, CDR3 DNA, CDR3 protein. The D gene is left open where the match is weak. A row's size may be missing; if present it is once, few, many or a size class.

D: -; V: TRBV6-2/TRBV6-3; size: -; J: TRBJ1-2; DNA: TGTGCCAGCAGTGACCCGTCCAGGGATGGCTACACCTTC; CDR3: CASSDPSRDGYTF
D: -; V: TRBV11-2; size: few; J: TRBJ2-2; DNA: TGTGCCAGCAGCCTTTGGGGGGGCTCCGGGGAGCTGTTTTTT; CDR3: CASSLWGGSGELFF
D: -; V: TRBV12-5; size: -; J: TRBJ1-5; DNA: TGTGCTAGTGGTTTGACCAACAGGGTGGATCAGCCCCAGCATTTT; CDR3: CASGLTNRVDQPQHF
D: TRBD2; V: TRBV11-1; size: -; J: TRBJ2-1; DNA: TGTGCCAGCAGCTTTCCGGGGGGGACCAATGAGCAGTTCTTC; CDR3: CASSFPGGTNEQFF
D: -; V: TRBV6-4; size: -; J: TRBJ1-5; DNA: TGTGCCAGCAACCTAACAGGGTATAGCAATCAGCCCCAGCATTTT; CDR3: CASNLTGYSNQPQHF
D: TRBD2; V: TRBV28; size: -; J: TRBJ2-5; DNA: TGTGCCAGCAGTTTATGGGGGACTAGTACGGAGACCCAGTACTTC; CDR3: CASSLWGTSTETQYF
D: TRBD1; V: TRBV5-4; size: -; J: TRBJ1-2; DNA: TGTGCCAGCAGCTTGGCACCCTCGGGACAGGAGGTTAACTATGGCTACACCTTC; CDR3: CASSLAPSGQEVNYGYTF
D: -; V: TRBV7-2; size: -; J: TRBJ1-2; DNA: TGTGCCAGCAGCCTGTCCGGGGACACCTATAACTATGGCTACACCTTC; CDR3: CASSLSGDTYNYGYTF
D: -; V: TRBV4-1; size: -; J: TRBJ2-1; DNA: TGCGCCAGCAGCCAGGGGAGCTCCTACAATGAGCAGTTCTTC; CDR3: CASSQGSSYNEQFF
D: -; V: TRBV3-1/TRBV3-2; size: few; J: TRBJ2-2; DNA: TGTGCCAGCAGCCAGATTTTAGCGAACACCGGGGAGCTGTTTTTT; CDR3: CASSQILANTGELFF
D: TRBD1; V: TRBV28; size: -; J: TRBJ1-2; DNA: TGTGCCAGCAGGGTAACAGGGGAATCTGGCTACACCTTC; CDR3: CASRVTGESGYTF
D: TRBD1; V: TRBV25-1; size: -; J: TRBJ1-1; DNA: TGTGCCACCACACAGGGGCTCGGGACTGAAGCTTTCTTT; CDR3: CATTQGLGTEAFF
D: TRBD2; V: TRBV4-1; size: -; J: TRBJ2-7; DNA: TGCGCCAGCAGCCAAGATTCTGGCGGGGGGGCATACGAGCAGTACTTC; CDR3: CASSQDSGGGAYEQYF
D: -; V: TRBV27; size: -; J: TRBJ1-1; DNA: TGTGCCAGCAGTTTTTCTAGGGAGTCTCACACTGAAGCTTTCTTT; CDR3: CASSFSRESHTEAFF
D: -; V: TRBV19; size: -; J: TRBJ1-2; DNA: TGTGCCAGTAGGGTCACAGGGTCAGGGGGCTACACCTTC; CDR3: CASRVTGSGGYTF
D: -; V: TRBV19; size: -; J: TRBJ2-1; DNA: TGTGCCAGTAGCCCTAACAGTAACTTCTACAATGAGCAGTTCTTC; CDR3: CASSPNSNFYNEQFF
D: -; V: TRBV5-5; size: -; J: TRBJ2-7; DNA: TGTGCCAGCAGCTTGATCCAGCCTAGCTCCTACGAGCAGTACTTC; CDR3: CASSLIQPSSYEQYF
D: -; V: TRBV5-1; size: -; J: TRBJ2-1; DNA: TGCGCCAGCAGCTTACTACGTGATGAGCAGTTCTTC; CDR3: CASSLLRDEQFF
D: TRBD1; V: TRBV5-1; size: once; J: TRBJ2-7; DNA: TGCGCCAGCAGCTTAGGAGGACAGGGAACCGAGCAGTACTTC; CDR3: CASSLGGQGTEQYF
D: -; V: TRBV5-1; size: -; J: TRBJ2-3; DNA: TGCGCCAGCAGCTTGGAGGCAGGGTATCCAGATACGCAGTATTTT; CDR3: CASSLEAGYPDTQYF
D: TRBD2; V: TRBV6-1; size: -; J: TRBJ2-1; DNA: TGTGCCAGCAGTGAACCGGCGGGAGACCGCAATGAGCAGTTCTTC; CDR3: CASSEPAGDRNEQFF
D: TRBD1; V: TRBV6-2/TRBV6-3; size: -; J: TRBJ2-7; DNA: TGTGCCAGCAGCGGGAGGACAGGGGGCGATTACGAGCAGTACTTC; CDR3: CASSGRTGGDYEQYF
D: -; V: TRBV2; size: few; J: TRBJ1-6; DNA: TGTGCCAGCACCGTGATAGACAATAATTCACCCCTCCACTTT; CDR3: CASTVIDNNSPLHF
D: TRBD2; V: TRBV9; size: -; J: TRBJ2-4; DNA: TGTGCCAGCAGCTCGGGAGGGGGGCTAGTCAAAAACATTCAGTACTTC; CDR3: CASSSGGGLVKNIQYF
D: -; V: TRBV9; size: -; J: TRBJ1-1; DNA: TGTGCCAGCAGCGTAGCATCCCAGAACACTGAAGCTTTCTTT; CDR3: CASSVASQNTEAFF
D: -; V: TRBV2; size: -; J: TRBJ2-1; DNA: TGTGCCAGCAGTGAAGCTCCATTTTGGGACAACAATGAGCAGTTCTTC; CDR3: CASSEAPFWDNNEQFF
D: TRBD1; V: TRBV6-5; size: -; J: TRBJ1-1; DNA: TGTGCCAGCAGTTACTCGAAGACAGGGTGGGGAGCTTTCTTT; CDR3: CASSYSKTGWGAFF
D: -; V: TRBV3-1/TRBV3-2; size: -; J: TRBJ1-1; DNA: TGTGCCAGCAGCCAAGTTAATACTGAAGCTTTCTTT; CDR3: CASSQVNTEAFF
D: -; V: TRBV4-1; size: once; J: TRBJ2-7; DNA: TGCGCCAGCAGCCGTCCAGTGGCGGGAAACTACGAGCAGTACTTC; CDR3: CASSRPVAGNYEQYF
D: TRBD2; V: TRBV3-1/TRBV3-2; size: -; J: TRBJ2-5; DNA: TGTGCCAGCAGCCCCAGGGCTAGCGGGATGGGGGAGACCCAGTACTTC; CDR3: CASSPRASGMGETQYF
D: -; V: TRBV6-5; size: -; J: TRBJ1-4; DNA: TGTGCCAGCAGGCCCGGGACTGTCGAAAAACTGTTTTTT; CDR3: CASRPGTVEKLFF